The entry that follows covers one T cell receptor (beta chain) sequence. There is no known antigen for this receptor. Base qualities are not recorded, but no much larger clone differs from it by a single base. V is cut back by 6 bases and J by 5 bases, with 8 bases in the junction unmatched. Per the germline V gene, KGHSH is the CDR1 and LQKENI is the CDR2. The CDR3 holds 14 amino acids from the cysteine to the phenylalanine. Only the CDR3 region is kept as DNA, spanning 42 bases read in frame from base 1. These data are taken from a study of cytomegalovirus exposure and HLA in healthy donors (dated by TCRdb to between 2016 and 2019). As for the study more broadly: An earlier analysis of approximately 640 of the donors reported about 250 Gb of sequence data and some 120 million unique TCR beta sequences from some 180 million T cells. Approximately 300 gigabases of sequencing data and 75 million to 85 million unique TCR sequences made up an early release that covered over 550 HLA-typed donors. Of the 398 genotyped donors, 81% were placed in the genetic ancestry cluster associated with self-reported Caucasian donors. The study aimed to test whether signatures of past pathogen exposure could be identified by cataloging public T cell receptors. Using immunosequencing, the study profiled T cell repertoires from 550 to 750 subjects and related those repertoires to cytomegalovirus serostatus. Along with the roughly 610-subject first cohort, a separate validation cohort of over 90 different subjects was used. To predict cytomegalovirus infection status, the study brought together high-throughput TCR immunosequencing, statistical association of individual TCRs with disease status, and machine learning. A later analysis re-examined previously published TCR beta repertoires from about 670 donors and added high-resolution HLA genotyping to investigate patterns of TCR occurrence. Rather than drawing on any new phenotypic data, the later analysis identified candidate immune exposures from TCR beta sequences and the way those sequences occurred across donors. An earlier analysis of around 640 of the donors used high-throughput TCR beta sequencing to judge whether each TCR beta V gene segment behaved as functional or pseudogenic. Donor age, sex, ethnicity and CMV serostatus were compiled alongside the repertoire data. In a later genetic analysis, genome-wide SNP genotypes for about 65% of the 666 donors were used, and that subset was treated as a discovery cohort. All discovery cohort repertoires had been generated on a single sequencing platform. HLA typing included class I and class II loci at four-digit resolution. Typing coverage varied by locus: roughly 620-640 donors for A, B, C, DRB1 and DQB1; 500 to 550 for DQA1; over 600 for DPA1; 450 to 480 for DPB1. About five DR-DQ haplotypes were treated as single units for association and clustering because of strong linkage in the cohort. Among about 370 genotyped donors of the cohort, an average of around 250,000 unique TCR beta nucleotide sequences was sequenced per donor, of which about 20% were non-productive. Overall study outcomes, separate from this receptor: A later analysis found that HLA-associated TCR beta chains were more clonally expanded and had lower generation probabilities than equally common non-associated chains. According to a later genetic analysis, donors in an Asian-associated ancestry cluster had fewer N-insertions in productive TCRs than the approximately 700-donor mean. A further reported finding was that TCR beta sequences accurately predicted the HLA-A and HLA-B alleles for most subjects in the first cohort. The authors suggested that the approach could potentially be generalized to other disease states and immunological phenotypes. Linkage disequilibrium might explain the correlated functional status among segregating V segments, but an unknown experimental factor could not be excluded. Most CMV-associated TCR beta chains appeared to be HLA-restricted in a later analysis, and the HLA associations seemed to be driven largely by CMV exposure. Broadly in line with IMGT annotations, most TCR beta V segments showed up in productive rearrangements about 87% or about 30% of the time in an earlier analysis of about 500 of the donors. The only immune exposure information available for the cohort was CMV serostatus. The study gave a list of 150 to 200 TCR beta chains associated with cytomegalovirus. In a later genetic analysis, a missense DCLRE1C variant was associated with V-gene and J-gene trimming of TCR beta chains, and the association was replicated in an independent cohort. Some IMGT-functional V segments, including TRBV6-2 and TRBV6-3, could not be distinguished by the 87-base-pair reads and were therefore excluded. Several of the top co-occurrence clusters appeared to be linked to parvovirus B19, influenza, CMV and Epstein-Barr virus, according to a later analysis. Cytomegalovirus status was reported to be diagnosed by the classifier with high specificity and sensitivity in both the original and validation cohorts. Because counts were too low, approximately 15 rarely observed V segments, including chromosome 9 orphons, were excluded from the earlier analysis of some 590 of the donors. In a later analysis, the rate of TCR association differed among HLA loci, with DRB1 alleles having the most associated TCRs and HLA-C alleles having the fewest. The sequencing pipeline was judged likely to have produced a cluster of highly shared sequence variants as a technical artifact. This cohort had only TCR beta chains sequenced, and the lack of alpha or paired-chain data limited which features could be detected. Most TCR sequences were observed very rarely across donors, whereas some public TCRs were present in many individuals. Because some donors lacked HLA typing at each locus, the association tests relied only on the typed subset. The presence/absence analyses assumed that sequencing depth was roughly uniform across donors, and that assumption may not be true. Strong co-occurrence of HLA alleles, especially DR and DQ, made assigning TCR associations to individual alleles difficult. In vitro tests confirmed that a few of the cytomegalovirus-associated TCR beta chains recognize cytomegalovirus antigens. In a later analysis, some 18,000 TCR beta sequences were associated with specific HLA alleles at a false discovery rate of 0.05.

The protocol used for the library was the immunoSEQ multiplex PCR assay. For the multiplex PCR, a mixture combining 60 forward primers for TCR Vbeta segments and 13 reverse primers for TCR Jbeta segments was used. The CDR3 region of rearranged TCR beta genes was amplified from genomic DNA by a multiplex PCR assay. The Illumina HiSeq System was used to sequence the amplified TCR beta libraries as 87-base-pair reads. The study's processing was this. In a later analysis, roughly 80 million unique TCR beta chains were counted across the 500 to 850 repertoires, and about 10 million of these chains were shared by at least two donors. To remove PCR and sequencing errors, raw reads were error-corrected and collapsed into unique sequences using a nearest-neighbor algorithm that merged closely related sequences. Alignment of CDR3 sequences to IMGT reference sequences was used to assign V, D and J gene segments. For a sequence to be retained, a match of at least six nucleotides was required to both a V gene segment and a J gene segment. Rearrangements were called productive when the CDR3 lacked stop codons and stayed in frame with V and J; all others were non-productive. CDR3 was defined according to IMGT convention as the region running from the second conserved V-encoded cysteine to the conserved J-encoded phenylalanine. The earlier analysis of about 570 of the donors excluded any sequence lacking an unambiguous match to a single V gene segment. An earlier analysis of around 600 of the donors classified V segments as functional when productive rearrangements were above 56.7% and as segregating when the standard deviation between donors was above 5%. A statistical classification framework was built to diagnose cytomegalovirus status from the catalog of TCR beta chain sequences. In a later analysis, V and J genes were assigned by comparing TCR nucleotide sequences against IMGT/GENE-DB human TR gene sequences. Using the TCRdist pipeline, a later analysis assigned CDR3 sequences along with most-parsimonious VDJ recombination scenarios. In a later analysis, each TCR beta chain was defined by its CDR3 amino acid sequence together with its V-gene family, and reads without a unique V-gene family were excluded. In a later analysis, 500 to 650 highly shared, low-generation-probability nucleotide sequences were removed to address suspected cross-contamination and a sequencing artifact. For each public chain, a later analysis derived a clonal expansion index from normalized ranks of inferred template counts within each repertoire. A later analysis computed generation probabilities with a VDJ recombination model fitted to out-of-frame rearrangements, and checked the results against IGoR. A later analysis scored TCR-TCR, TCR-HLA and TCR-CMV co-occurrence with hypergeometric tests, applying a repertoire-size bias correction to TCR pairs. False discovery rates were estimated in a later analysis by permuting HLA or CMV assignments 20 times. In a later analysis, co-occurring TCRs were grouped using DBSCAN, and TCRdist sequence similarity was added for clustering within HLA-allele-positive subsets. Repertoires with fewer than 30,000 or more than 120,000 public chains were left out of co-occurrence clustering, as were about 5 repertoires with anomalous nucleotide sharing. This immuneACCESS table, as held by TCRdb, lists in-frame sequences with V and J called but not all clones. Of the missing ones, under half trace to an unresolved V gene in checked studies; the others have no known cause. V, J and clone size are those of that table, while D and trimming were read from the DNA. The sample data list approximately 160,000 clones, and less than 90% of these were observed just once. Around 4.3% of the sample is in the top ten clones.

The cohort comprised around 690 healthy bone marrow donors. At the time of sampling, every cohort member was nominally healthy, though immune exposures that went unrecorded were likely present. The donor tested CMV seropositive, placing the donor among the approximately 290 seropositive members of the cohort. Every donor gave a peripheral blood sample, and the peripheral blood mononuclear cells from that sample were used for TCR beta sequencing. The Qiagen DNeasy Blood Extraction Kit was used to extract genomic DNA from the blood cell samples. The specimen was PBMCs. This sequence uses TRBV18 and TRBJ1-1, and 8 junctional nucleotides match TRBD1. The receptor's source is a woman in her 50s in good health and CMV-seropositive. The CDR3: CASSSDRVGTEAFF. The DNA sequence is TGTGCCAGCTCCTCGGACAGGGTGGGGACTGAAGCTTTCTTT.